This T cell receptor beta chain was profiled in a study of T cell responses to AZD1222 COVID-19 vaccine. Whole-study results and caveats: Targets within unmutated variant regions were reportedly found for nearly half of spike-specific TCRs. Spike-wide coverage was observed for vaccine-associated CD4 TCRs, with dominant responses at 160-218 and 743-854.

Libraries were prepared by immunoSEQ multiplex PCR; TCRdb keeps only in-frame clonotypes and omits some of them. The table lists 150,000 or so clones, roughly 87% of them singletons. This CDR3 is built from 13 residues. CDR1 and CDR2 (germline): SGHRS, YFSETQ. V lost 1 base to trimming and J lost 8 bases; unmatched junction nucleotides: 5. In regard to this clone: Its target is not known.

The starting material was peripheral blood, obtained on day 0 of AZD1222 vaccination. The clonotype originates from an adult in good health. The chain joins TRBV5-1 to TRBJ1-2; 7 positions agree with TRBD1. The CDR3 spells CASSLMTGRGYTF. The CDR3 nucleotides read TGCGCCAGCAGCTTGATGACAGGGCGCGGCTACACCTTC.